These T cell receptor beta chains were read from a single sample in a study of response to subunit inactivated influenza vaccine. TCRdb reprocessed the RT-PCR reads with MiXCR, giving one entry per CDR3 protein. The table shows 600,000 to 850,000 distinct CDR3 sequences, with approximately 14% occurring only once. The sequenced sample was PBMCs from blood, obtained approximately 15 days before vaccination. Receptors originate from a man aged 45-65 years who received an inactivated influenza vaccine. Each CDR3 is given with its conserved first and last residue. The D gene is left open where the match is weak. Where a row states a size, it is once, few, many or the class of an expanded clone; other rows omit it.

D	J	size	V	DNA	CDR3
-	TRBJ2-5	few	TRBV5-1	TGCGCCAGCAGTTCCGACGGGGGAGAAGGGACCCAGTACTTC	CASSSDGGEGTQYF
TRBD2	TRBJ2-2	few	TRBV6-2/TRBV6-3	TGTGCCAGCGGAAAGCGGGGAGCAGTAACCGGGGAGCTGTTTTTT	CASGKRGAVTGELFF
TRBD1	TRBJ1-1	many	TRBV12-3/TRBV12-4	TGTGCCAGCAGTTTAAGCAGGGGGGGTGAAGCTTTCTTT	CASSLSRGGEAFF
-	TRBJ2-7	few	TRBV4-1	TGCGCCAGCAGCCAACCAGGGTCCTCCTACGAGCAGTACTTC	CASSQPGSSYEQYF
-	TRBJ2-7	many	TRBV2	TGTGCCAGCAGTGAAGGTCTGGGCGAGCAGTACTTC	CASSEGLGEQYF
TRBD1	TRBJ2-2	many	TRBV7-2	TGTGCCAGCAGCTTCCCGGGACAGGGGAGGACCGGGGAGCTGTTTTTT	CASSFPGQGRTGELFF
-	TRBJ1-5	many	TRBV7-8	TGTGCCAGCAGCTTACGGCAGGGTTTTTTGAGCAATCAGCCCCAGCATTTT	CASSLRQGFLSNQPQHF
TRBD2	TRBJ2-7	-	TRBV9	TGTGCCAGCAGCGTAGAGCCTAGCGGGAACTACGAGCAGTACTTC	CASSVEPSGNYEQYF
-	TRBJ2-3	few	TRBV10-3	TGTGCCATCAGTGAGTCTAACGCAGGAATCGCGTCAGATACGCAGTATTTT	CAISESNAGIASDTQYF
TRBD1	TRBJ2-7	-	TRBV3-1	TGTGCCAGCAGACCCGGGACAGGGAGCTCCTACGAGCAGTACTTC	CASRPGTGSSYEQYF
-	TRBJ1-2	many	TRBV4-1	TGCGCCAGCAGCCAAGAAGGCACCTTAAACTATGGCTACACCTTC	CASSQEGTLNYGYTF
-	TRBJ2-3	few	TRBV27	TGTGCCAGCAGTCGGGCTTCTTCCACAGATACGCAGTATTTT	CASSRASSTDTQYF
TRBD2	TRBJ2-2	-	TRBV11-3	TGTGCCAGCAGCTCCCTTCCCGGACTAGCGAAGAGCGGGGAGCTGTCTTTT	CASSSLPGLAKSGELSF
TRBD1	TRBJ2-7	-	TRBV12-3/TRBV12-4	TGTGCCAGCAGTTTAGGTAGGGTCGACAGGGTTTTCTACGAGCAGTACTTC	CASSLGRVDRVFYEQYF
-	TRBJ2-3	many	TRBV29-1	TGCAGCGTTAACCTTGGGCTAGCCTTAGCAGATACGCAGTATTTT	CSVNLGLALADTQYF
-	TRBJ2-6	few	TRBV7-2	TGTGCCAGCAGCTCCAGGACCGTCGACTCTGGGGCCAACGTCCTGACTTTC	CASSSRTVDSGANVLTF
-	TRBJ2-2	-	TRBV5-1	TGCGCCAGCAGCTCCCCGGCCGAGAACACCGGGGAGCTGTTTTTT	CASSSPAENTGELFF
TRBD1	TRBJ2-3	once	TRBV20-1	TGCAGTGCTAGAAATGGACAGGGCGACCGAGATACGCAGTATTTT	CSARNGQGDRDTQYF
TRBD1	TRBJ2-7	few	TRBV7-9	TGTGCCAGCAGCCGGGACAGGGGGGTCTACGAGCAGTACTTC	CASSRDRGVYEQYF
-	TRBJ1-5	many	TRBV4-2	TGTGCCAGCAGCCAATCCCCCGGGAGCGGGGGAAGTCAGCCCCAGCATTTT	CASSQSPGSGGSQPQHF
-	TRBJ1-1	few	TRBV5-6	TGTGCCAGCAGCTTGGCCGCCGGGGAGCCAATTTTCTTT	CASSLAAGEPIFF
-	TRBJ2-1	-	TRBV20-1	TGCAGTGCTAGACCCCTAACGAGCTACAATGAGCAGTTCTTC	CSARPLTSYNEQFF
-	TRBJ1-1	few	TRBV29-1	TGCAGCGTTGCCAACAGGGTGGCGGACACTGAAGCTTTCTTT	CSVANRVADTEAFF
-	TRBJ2-7	few	TRBV20-1	TGCAGTGCAGGGCAGACGGGCTACGAGCAGTACTTC	CSAGQTGYEQYF
-	TRBJ2-1	few	TRBV9	TGTGCCAGCAGCGTATCCAGTCGCGATGAGCAGTTCTTC	CASSVSSRDEQFF
-	TRBJ2-3	-	TRBV20-1	TGCAGTGCTAGAAGGACAGGCGGGGTAGATACGCAGTATTTT	CSARRTGGVDTQYF
-	TRBJ1-2	-	TRBV20-1	TGCAGTGCCCGACAAGGTGGGGTTACCGTCCTGGCGTACACCTTC	CSARQGGVTVLAYTF
-	TRBJ2-3	-	TRBV5-1	TGCGCCAGCAGCTTCTACGGGAAAAAGACACAAACCTCAGATACGCAGTATTTT	CASSFYGKKTQTSDTQYF
TRBD2	TRBJ2-1	-	TRBV6-2/TRBV6-3	TGTGCCAGCAGTTGCAACTTAGCGGGAGTGTGCTACAATGAGCAGTTCTTC	CASSCNLAGVCYNEQFF
-	TRBJ2-1	-	TRBV11-2	TGTGCCAGCAGCCCCATTGGGGGGCCATACAATGAGCAGTTCTTC	CASSPIGGPYNEQFF
TRBD1	TRBJ2-2	many	TRBV9	TGTGCCAGCAGCGATAGGACAGGGGACAGCACCAACACCGGGGAGCTGTTTTTT	CASSDRTGDSTNTGELFF
TRBD1	TRBJ2-7	-	TRBV9	TGTGCCAGCAGCGTCGATCCCGGGACAGCCTACGAGCAGTACTTC	CASSVDPGTAYEQYF
-	TRBJ2-7	-	TRBV20-1	TGCAGTGCTAGAGATGGCATCCCCAAAAGTGCCCCAACCCACGAGCAGTACTTC	CSARDGIPKSAPTHEQYF
-	TRBJ2-1	many	TRBV3-1	TGTGCCAGCAGCCAAGAGGGGAGGAATGAGCAGTTCTTC	CASSQEGRNEQFF
TRBD2	TRBJ2-7	many	TRBV6-1	TGTGCCAGCAGACCCGGGACTAGCGGCCCCTACGAGCAGTACTTC	CASRPGTSGPYEQYF
-	TRBJ2-1	-	TRBV7-2	TGTGCCAGCAGCTCAATGGGGTCCTACAATGAGCAGTTCTTC	CASSSMGSYNEQFF
-	TRBJ2-5	few	TRBV21-1	TGTGCCAGCAGCCCAAGATATTTTAAAAGAAGGCAAGAGACCCAGTACTTC	CASSPRYFKRRQETQYF
-	TRBJ2-5	many	TRBV4-3	TGCGCCAGCAGCCCCCTTCCCGACGGCAAAGAGACCCAGTACTTC	CASSPLPDGKETQYF
-	TRBJ1-3	-	TRBV2	TGTGCCAGCAGTGAAAACTGGGCCGGAAACACCATATATTTT	CASSENWAGNTIYF
TRBD1	TRBJ1-2	few	TRBV4-3	TGCGCCAGCAGCCAACTGGGGACAGGGCAGATTAACTATGGCTACACCTTC	CASSQLGTGQINYGYTF
-	TRBJ1-1	-	TRBV7-2	TGTGCCAGCAGCCCGGGGACAATGAACACTGAAGCTTTCTTT	CASSPGTMNTEAFF
-	TRBJ1-3	few	TRBV12-3/TRBV12-4	TGTGCCAGCAGCCCCACTTCTGGAAACACCATATATTTT	CASSPTSGNTIYF
-	TRBJ2-7	-	TRBV4-2	TGTGCCAGCAGCCAAGATCTTTATAGGGATTTTCCCTACGAGCAGTACTTC	CASSQDLYRDFPYEQYF
-	TRBJ1-4	few	TRBV7-9	TGTGCCAGCCAGAGGGGGGCTAATGAAAAACTGTTTTTT	CASQRGANEKLFF
TRBD1	TRBJ2-7	few	TRBV7-9	TGTGCCAGCAGCCCAGGACAGGGGGCTAGAAACGAGCAGTACTTC	CASSPGQGARNEQYF
TRBD2	TRBJ2-5	-	TRBV6-5	TGTGCCAGCAGTTCAACGACTAGCGGGCGGCAAGAGACCCAGTACTTC	CASSSTTSGRQETQYF
-	TRBJ2-5	few	TRBV27	TGTGCCAGCAAGCACAGGGGGGGTGTCGAGACCCAGTACTTC	CASKHRGGVETQYF
TRBD2	TRBJ2-7	few	TRBV11-2	TGTGCCAGCAGCTTAGATCTGGCTAGCGGGAACTACGAGCAGTACTTC	CASSLDLASGNYEQYF
-	TRBJ2-5	few	TRBV12-3/TRBV12-4	TGTGCCAGCAGTACGCTGGGGGAGACCCAGTACTTC	CASSTLGETQYF
-	TRBJ1-2	-	TRBV25-1	TGTGCCAGCAGTGAAGGGGGTTCCGGCTACACCTTC	CASSEGGSGYTF
TRBD2	TRBJ2-1	few	TRBV5-1	TGCGCCAGCAGCGGCCCTAGCGGCTCCTACAATGAGCAGTTCTTC	CASSGPSGSYNEQFF
TRBD2	TRBJ2-5	-	TRBV24-1	TGTGCCACCAGTGCCCCTGGACTAGCGGGACTGAAAGAGACCCAGTACTTC	CATSAPGLAGLKETQYF
TRBD2	TRBJ2-5	few	TRBV25-1	TGTGCCAGCAGTGAATTTGCGGGAGGTGAGACCCAGTACTTC	CASSEFAGGETQYF
-	TRBJ2-1	-	TRBV6-4	TGTGCCAGCAGTGACTCAGGGGACTCCTACAATGAGCAGTTCTTC	CASSDSGDSYNEQFF
-	TRBJ2-1	-	TRBV20-1	TGCAGTGCAAGGGACTTCCCAGCCTACAATGAGCAGTTCTTC	CSARDFPAYNEQFF
TRBD2	TRBJ2-7	few	TRBV24-1	TGTGCCACCAGCCCAAGCAGCGGGAGTATCTACGAGCAGTACTTC	CATSPSSGSIYEQYF
-	TRBJ2-1	few	TRBV4-3	TGCGCCAGCAGCTTAGAGATCGGGGGCCCCTACAATGAGCAGTTCTTC	CASSLEIGGPYNEQFF